What follows are 5 T cell receptor beta chains derived from one specimen sequenced in a study of T cell responses to AZD1222 COVID-19 vaccine. Data came from immunoSEQ multiplex PCR; TCRdb stores just in-frame clones and leaves some out. This sample has over 150,000 clones; 87% occur once, and the top ten carry approximately 2.5%. The sample here was peripheral blood, taken on day 0 of AZD1222 vaccination. These receptor sequences come from an adult in good health.

V usage is TRBV7-8 and J usage is TRBJ1-5, with no clear D. V was cut by 0 bases and J by 5 bases, with 5 bases left in between. CDR1 and CDR2 (germline): SGHVS, FQNEAQ. There are 13 residues in the CDR3. The CDR3 reads CASSLAGDQPQHF. Here the CDR3 DNA reads TGTGCCAGCAGCTTAGCTGGGGATCAGCCCCAGCATTTT.

The genes are TRBV28 and TRBJ1-5; D ambiguous. The CDR3 runs 13 residues. V lost 2 bases and J lost 11, with 13 bases in between. CDR1 is MDHEN and CDR2 is SYDVKM in the germline V gene. DNA of the CDR3: TGTGCCAGCAGTTTAAGGACCCTGAGGACCCAGCATTTT. It is translated as CASSLRTLRTQHF.

The genes are TRBV27 and TRBJ2-1, with no clear D. V lost 0 bases, J lost 8 bases, and 17 bases lay in between. Germline V CDR1 and CDR2: MNHEY, SMNVEV (reference sequence). CDR3 length: 16 amino acids. CDR3 protein: CASSLSRKRASDEQFF. CDR3 bases: TGTGCCAGCAGTTTATCGAGAAAGAGAGCGTCAGATGAGCAGTTCTTC.

The chain combines TRBV21-1 with TRBJ2-7; the DNA was not used to check the table's D call, TRBD1. TRBV21-1 is recorded as a pseudogene. The CDR3 spans 15 residues. The chain's CDR3 is CASSKLRFTLREQYF. The CDR3 coding sequence is TGTGCCAGCAGCAAACTCAGGTTTACTCTACGCGAGCAGTACTTC.

This chain links TRBV6-1 with TRBJ1-2; 8 bases agree with TRBD1. CDR1 and CDR2 (germline): MNHNS, SASEGT. CDR3 length: 15 amino acids. V trimming: 11 bases; J trimming: 2 bases; junction bases outside the gene matches: 13. This CDR3 is CARCQGACRNYGYTF. The CDR3 DNA is TGTGCCCGCTGTCAGGGGGCATGTCGAAACTATGGCTACACCTTC.